The 28 T cell receptor beta chains listed next were all sequenced from one sample in a study of T cells in Graves' hyperthyroidism and ophthalmopathy. Researchers took RNA transcripts and amplified the TCR beta CDR3 regions from them. TCR CDR3 regions were first amplified by RT-PCR with HTBI primers. Each CDR3 protein gets one entry after TCRdb re-called the multiplex PCR reads with MiXCR. The sample records about 480,000 distinct CDR3 sequences, roughly an eighth being singletons. Sequenced: blood. All receptors derive from a woman between 18 and 30 years old with Graves' hyperthyroidism.

The chain recombines TRBV24-1 with TRBJ2-1; D perhaps matches TRBD1 (5 bases). Germline CDR1 KGHDR, CDR2 SFDVKD. There are 13 residues in the CDR3. V was trimmed by 4 bases and J by 4 bases, leaving 7 bases between them. The CDR3 coding sequence is TGTGCCACCAGTGAACCAGGGTACAATGAGCAGTTCTTC. Translating it yields CATSEPGYNEQFF.

This clonotype was seen a handful of times. This rearrangement joins TRBV6-1 to TRBJ2-1; D assignment may be TRBD1 or TRBD2 (5 bases each). The germline V and J ends were trimmed by 5 bases and 2 bases, with 10 bases remaining between them. This CDR3 region has 14 residues. CDR1 MNHNS and CDR2 SASEGT come from the germline V gene. DNA of the CDR3: TGTGCCAGCAGTCCCCGAGGGGCCTACAATGAGCAGTTCTTC. Encoded protein: CASSPRGAYNEQFF.

In this sample, this clonotype turned up many times. The chain has TRBV12-3 or TRBV12-4 and TRBJ2-3, with no clear D. The CDR3 contains 15 residues. The V end lost 2 bases, the J end lost 2 bases, and 11 bases lay between the germline ends. CDR3 sequence: CASSLRRLDTDTQYF. The DNA for the CDR3 is TGTGCCAGCAGTTTACGACGGCTAGACACAGATACGCAGTATTTT.

This clonotype was detected only once. The chain has TRBV7-2 and TRBJ2-1; 8 bases fit TRBD2. CDR1 SGHTA and CDR2 FQGNSA come from the germline V gene. The CDR3 has 16 amino acids. V lost 1 base and J lost 4; bases outside the gene matches: 6. As DNA, the CDR3 is TGTGCCAGCAGCTTAGTTAGTAGCGGGGCTTACAATGAGCAGTTCTTC. Its protein is CASSLVSSGAYNEQFF. The full variable domain, in which reference TRBV7-2 and TRBJ2-1 provide the parts outside the CDR3, is GAGVSQSPSNKVTEKGKDVELRCDPISGHTALYWYRQSLGQGLEFLIYFQGNSAPDKSGLPSDRFSAERTGGSVSTLTIQRTQQEDSAVYLCASSLVSSGAYNEQFFGPGTRLTVL.

The chain couples TRBV9 to TRBJ1-1; tentatively, D is TRBD1 (6 bases). Trimming stripped 1 base from V and 3 bases from J, with 10 bases between. The CDR3 runs 14 residues. Germline CDR1 SGDLS, CDR2 YYNGEE. The CDR3 sequence: CASSVTGLDTEAFF. Written as DNA, the CDR3 is TGTGCCAGCAGCGTAACAGGGCTCGACACTGAAGCTTTCTTT.

The rearrangement joins TRBV12-3 or TRBV12-4 to TRBJ1-3; a weak D match, TRBD1 (6 bases). The CDR3 is made up of 15 amino acids. V was trimmed by 4 bases and J by 4 bases, leaving 14 bases between them. The CDR3 is CASSSFSGVGNTIYF. The CDR3 DNA is TGTGCCAGCAGTTCTTTTTCAGGGGTCGGAAACACCATATATTTT.

In this sample, this clonotype turned up a few times. V and J are TRBV6-2 or TRBV6-3 and TRBJ1-6, with unresolved D. Germline-derived CDR1 and CDR2 are MNHEY and SVGEGT. V was pared by 8 bases and J by 0 bases, with 8 bases between. CDR3 length equals 14 residues. This CDR3 reads CASVLSSYNSPLHF. The CDR3 bases are TGTGCCAGCGTTCTCAGCTCCTATAATTCACCCCTCCACTTT.

The chain carries TRBV28 and TRBJ1-5; a weak D match, TRBD1 (5 bases). The CDR3 runs 16 residues. V was cut by 2 bases and J by 2 bases, with 13 bases left in between. Germline loops: CDR1 MDHEN, CDR2 SYDVKM. The CDR3 loop reads CASSLAGRGGNQPQHF. DNA for the CDR3: TGTGCCAGCAGTTTAGCAGGGCGCGGAGGCAATCAGCCCCAGCATTTT.

This clonotype was seen repeatedly, ten times or more. The chain uses TRBV9 and TRBJ2-2, with D perhaps given as TRBD1 or TRBD2 (5 bases each). The CDR3 covers 14 residues. Trimming stripped 0 bases from V and 6 bases from J, with 9 bases between. Germline CDR1 is SGDLS and CDR2 is YYNGEE. The CDR3 DNA is TGTGCCAGCAGCGTAGCCGGGACGGCCGGGGAGCTGTTTTTT. It is translated as CASSVAGTAGELFF.

This clonotype came up many times. The rearrangement uses TRBV2 and TRBJ2-7; 8 positions agree with TRBD1. Germline V gene data show CDR1 as SNHLY and CDR2 as FYNNEI. The junction had 17 bases not matched to a gene; V was cut back by 4 bases and J by 0 bases. The CDR3 is 19 residues long. This CDR3 reads CASSVDLELTGGSSYEQYF. CDR3 DNA sequence: TGTGCCAGCAGTGTAGACTTGGAACTAACAGGGGGGAGCTCCTACGAGCAGTACTTC.

This clonotype occurred many times. DNA of the CDR3: TGTGCCAGCAACTTCGACGGGTATGGCTACACCTTC. This gives the protein CASNFDGYGYTF. The chain uses TRBV7-9 and TRBJ1-2, with D unresolved. Germline V lookup: CDR1 SEHNR, CDR2 FQNEAQ (reference sequence). V was clipped by 7 bases and J by 5 bases, with 11 bases between them. There are 12 residues in the CDR3.

This rearrangement joins TRBV29-1 to TRBJ2-3; 8 nucleotides agree with TRBD2. The trim removed 8 bases at V and 1 base at J, leaving 17 bases unmatched. CDR1 is SQVTM, CDR2 ANQGSEA, per germline. This CDR3 is built from 17 residues. CDR3 amino acids: CSFRDGRLAGRTDTQYF. The CDR3 bases are TGCAGCTTTCGGGACGGCCGTTTAGCGGGGCGCACAGATACGCAGTATTTT.

At least ten counts were recorded for this clonotype. The CDR3 region has the DNA TGTGCCAGCAGCCTCTTGACAGGGCCTGCCTACAATGAGCAGTTCTTC. Translation: CASSLLTGPAYNEQFF. The J gene is TRBJ2-1, the V gene TRBV14; TRBD1 agrees at 7 bases. Germline CDR1 reads SGHDN; CDR2 reads FVKESK. With V trimmed by 4 bases and J by 2 bases, 8 bases remained unmatched. This CDR3 has 16 residues. Supplemented by reference TRBV14 and TRBJ2-1, the full variable domain reads EAGVTQFPSHSVIEKGQTVTLRCDPISGHDNLYWYRRVMGKEIKFLLHFVKESKQDESGMPNNRFLAERTGGTYSTLKVQPAELEDSGVYFCASSLLTGPAYNEQFFGPGTRLTVL.

The table lists this clonotype with many counts. V is TRBV12-3 or TRBV12-4 and J is TRBJ2-1; maybe TRBD1 (5 bases). V was trimmed by 3 bases and J by 4 bases, leaving 16 bases between them. This CDR3 region has 16 residues. CDR3 nucleotide sequence: TGTGCCAGCAGTTTTCTTAGGGGATCGAGGTACAATGAGCAGTTCTTC. Protein: CASSFLRGSRYNEQFF.

This clonotype was detected many times. The rearrangement joins TRBV2 to TRBJ2-7; D tentatively fits TRBD1 or TRBD2 (5 bases each). The CDR3 has 13 amino acids. Trimming stripped 6 bases from V and 7 bases from J, with 16 bases between. Germline V CDR1 and CDR2: SNHLY, FYNNEI. The CDR3, as DNA: TGTGCCAGCAGGGGACCCGGGCCCCTGGAGCAGTACTTC. The encoded protein is CASRGPGPLEQYF.

The sample holds many counts of this clonotype. This chain links TRBV2 with TRBJ2-1; D tentatively reads TRBD1 or TRBD2 (6 bases each). The CDR3 length is 15 residues. V was shortened by 9 bases and J by 8 bases, with 23 bases between the two germline ends. CDR1 is SNHLY, CDR2 FYNNEI, per germline. The CDR3 protein is CASRGRYRELDEQFF. The CDR3 DNA reads as TGTGCCAGTCGAGGGAGGTACAGGGAATTAGATGAGCAGTTCTTC.

Of note for this clonotype: A much larger clone is a single base away; this may be a read error. This rearrangement joins TRBV24-1 to TRBJ2-1, with a weak D call TRBD1 (6 bases). The J call could be wrong; TRBJ2-7 is a better fit for the DNA end. The CDR3 consists of 11 residues. CDR1 is KGHDR, CDR2 SFDVKD, per germline. The CDR3 here is CATGTSDEQYF. CDR3 nucleotides: TGTGCCACCGGGACATCGGATGAGCAGTACTTC.

The V and J genes are TRBV20-1 and TRBJ2-1; 10 nucleotides agree with TRBD2. V lost 1 base to trimming and J lost 7 bases; unmatched junction nucleotides: 10. This CDR3 has 16 amino acids. The germline V gene has CDR1 DFQATT and CDR2 SNEGSKA (reference sequence). In DNA, the CDR3 is TGCAGTGCTAGAGGCGGGCTAGCGGGAGTGGGGAATGAGCAGTTCTTC. Translated, it gives CSARGGLAGVGNEQFF.

This clonotype was seen only a few times. The J gene is TRBJ2-1, the V gene TRBV10-3; D ambiguous. The ends were cut back, 0 bases at V and 7 bases at J, with 10 bases in the middle. There are 14 residues in the CDR3. Germline assignment: CDR1 ENHRY and CDR2 SYGVKD. The DNA of the CDR3 is TGTGCCATCAGTGAGTCGACTGGATTTAATGAGCAGTTCTTC. Protein: CAISESTGFNEQFF.

The table lists this clonotype with many counts. This sequence joins TRBV12-3 or TRBV12-4 and TRBJ2-1; a possible D gene is TRBD2 (6 bases). The ends were cut back, 3 bases at V and 7 bases at J, with 16 bases in the middle. This CDR3 contains 15 residues. The chain's CDR3 is CASSFWREFVNEQFF. For the CDR3, the DNA is TGTGCCAGCAGTTTCTGGCGGGAATTTGTAAATGAGCAGTTCTTC.

V is TRBV9 and J is TRBJ1-6; D remains ambiguous. Looked up from germline, CDR1 is SGDLS and CDR2 is YYNGEE. The CDR3 has 16 residues. The V end lost 0 bases, the J end lost 6 bases, and 13 bases lay between the germline ends. CDR3 in amino acids: CASSVEGRGLNSPLHF. CDR3 nucleotide sequence: TGTGCCAGCAGCGTAGAAGGCAGAGGACTTAATTCACCCCTCCACTTT.

Of note for this clonotype: An end of the junction differs from the germline gene, which may be a read error. The V call is TRBV5-1, the J call TRBJ1-3; tentative D call: TRBD1 (6 bases). The CDR3 is 15 amino acids. Per germline, CDR1 SGHRS and CDR2 YFSETQ. The CDR3 region has the DNA TGCGCCAACAGCTTGGAGGGGGGCTATGGAAACACCATATATTTT. Translated, it gives CANSLEGGYGNTIYF.

The chain links TRBV6-1 to TRBJ1-1; no clear D. V was pared by 1 base and J by 4 bases, with 7 bases between. This CDR3 comprises 13 residues. Germline V gene data show CDR1 as MNHNS and CDR2 as SASEGT. The CDR3 DNA is TGTGCCAGCAGTGAAGGGATGCGCACTGAAGCTTTCTTT. It yields the protein CASSEGMRTEAFF.

This clonotype appeared many times. The chain couples TRBV19 to TRBJ2-3, with 11 bases identical to TRBD2. In germline, CDR1 is LNHDA, CDR2 SQIVND (reference sequence). The length of the CDR3 is 15 residues. V lost 7 bases and J lost 8; bases outside the gene matches: 11. The CDR3 sequence: CASNNLDSGRGTQYF. The CDR3 DNA reads TGTGCCAGTAACAACCTCGATAGCGGGAGGGGTACGCAGTATTTT.

This clonotype was picked up many times. The chain carries TRBV12-3 or TRBV12-4 and TRBJ1-1, with 7 bases identical to TRBD1. The CDR3 loop spans 15 amino acids. V lost 6 bases, J lost 5 bases, and 12 bases stayed unmatched. This chain's CDR3 is CASSPPRTGETEAFF. The CDR3 DNA is TGTGCCAGCAGCCCCCCAAGGACAGGCGAGACTGAAGCTTTCTTT.

This clonotype has a handful of counts. The chain couples TRBV3-1 to TRBJ2-7; no firm D call. Trimming took 1 base from V and 7 from J, leaving 14 bases between them. Germline-derived CDR1 and CDR2 are LGHDT and YNNKEL (reference sequence). The CDR3 is made up of 14 amino acids. The CDR3 region is CASSQGGSSGEQYV. The CDR3 nucleotides read TGTGCCAGCAGCCAAGGGGGTTCGTCAGGTGAGCAGTACGTC.

The chain joins TRBV12-3 or TRBV12-4 to TRBJ2-5; D may be TRBD2 (5 bases). Trimming stripped 3 bases from V and 0 bases from J, with 11 bases between. The CDR3 sequence is 15 residues long. CDR3 sequence reads: CASSFPHGNQETQYF. The CDR3 nucleotides read TGTGCCAGCAGTTTCCCGCACGGGAACCAAGAGACCCAGTACTTC.

This clonotype came up a few times. This chain connects TRBV12-3 or TRBV12-4 to TRBJ2-1; D not certain. This CDR3 is 12 amino acids long. V was trimmed by 6 bases and J by 2 bases, leaving 5 bases between them. The CDR3 sequence: CASRQTYNEQFF. The CDR3 DNA reads as TGTGCCAGCAGACAGACCTACAATGAGCAGTTCTTC.